This T cell receptor beta chain was retrieved from a study of blood T cell repertoires in COVID-19. In the study overall: Samples taken during acute and convalescent COVID-19 were collected in the United States, Italy and Spain. Sample material is recorded as cDNA or gDNA derived from T cells, B-cell-depleted T cells, or PBMCs.

Methods used by the authors: Reference gene primers were amplified, and this amplification served to estimate nucleated cell counts. Clones were read by immunoSEQ multiplex PCR, and TCRdb kept only the in-frame ones, dropping some. D and trimming come from the DNA, and the V and J calls and clone size come from that table. The sample includes over 450,000 clones, nearly 90% seen only once; the top ten take roughly 0.84%. V was pared by 6 bases and J by 6 bases, with 9 bases of the junction left unmatched. Germline V CDR1 and CDR2: MNHEY, SVGAGI. There are 14 residues in the CDR3. This rearrangement joins TRBV6-5 to TRBJ1-2; 8 positions agree with TRBD1. The TCR was taken from a man younger than 35 with COVID-19, enrolled during active disease. Material: peripheral blood. The DNA of the CDR3 is TGTGCCAGCAGCCGGACAGGGAAGGAAAATGGCTACACCTTC. Translating it yields CASSRTGKENGYTF.